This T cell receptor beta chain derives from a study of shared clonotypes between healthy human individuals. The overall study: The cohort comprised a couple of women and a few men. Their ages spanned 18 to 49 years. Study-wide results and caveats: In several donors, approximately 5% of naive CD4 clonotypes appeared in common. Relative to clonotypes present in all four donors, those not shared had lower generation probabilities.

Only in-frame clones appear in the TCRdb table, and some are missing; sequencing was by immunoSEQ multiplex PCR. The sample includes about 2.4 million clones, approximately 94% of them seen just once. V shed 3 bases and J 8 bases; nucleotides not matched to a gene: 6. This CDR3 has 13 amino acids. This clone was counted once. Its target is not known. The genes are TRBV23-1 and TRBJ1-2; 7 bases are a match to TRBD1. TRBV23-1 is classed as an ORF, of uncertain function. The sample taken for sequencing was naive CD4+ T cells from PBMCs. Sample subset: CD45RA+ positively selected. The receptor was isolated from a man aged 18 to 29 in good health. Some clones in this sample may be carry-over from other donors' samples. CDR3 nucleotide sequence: TGCGCCAGCAGTCACCCGACAGGGCAGGGCTACACCTTC. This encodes CASSHPTGQGYTF.